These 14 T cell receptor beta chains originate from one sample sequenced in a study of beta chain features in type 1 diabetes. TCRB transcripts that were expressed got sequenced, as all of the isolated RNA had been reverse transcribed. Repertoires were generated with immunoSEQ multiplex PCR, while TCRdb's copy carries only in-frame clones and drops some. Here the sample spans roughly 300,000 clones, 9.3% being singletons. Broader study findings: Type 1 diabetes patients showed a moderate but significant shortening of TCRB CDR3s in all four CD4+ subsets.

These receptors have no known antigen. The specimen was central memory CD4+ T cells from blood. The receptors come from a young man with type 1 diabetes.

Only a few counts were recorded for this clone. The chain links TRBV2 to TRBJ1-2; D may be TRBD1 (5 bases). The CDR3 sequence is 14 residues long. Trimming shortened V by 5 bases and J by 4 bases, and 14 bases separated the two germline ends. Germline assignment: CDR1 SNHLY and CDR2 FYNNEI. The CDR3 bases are TGTGCCAGCAGTCCCTCCCAGGGCGGCTATGGCTACACCTTC. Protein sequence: CASSPSQGGYGYTF.

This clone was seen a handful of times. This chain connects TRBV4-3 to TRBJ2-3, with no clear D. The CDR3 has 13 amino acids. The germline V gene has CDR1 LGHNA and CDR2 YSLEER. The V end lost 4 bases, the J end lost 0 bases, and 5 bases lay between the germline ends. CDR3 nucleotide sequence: TGCGCCAGCAGCCGGTGGAGCACAGATACGCAGTATTTT. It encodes CASSRWSTDTQYF.

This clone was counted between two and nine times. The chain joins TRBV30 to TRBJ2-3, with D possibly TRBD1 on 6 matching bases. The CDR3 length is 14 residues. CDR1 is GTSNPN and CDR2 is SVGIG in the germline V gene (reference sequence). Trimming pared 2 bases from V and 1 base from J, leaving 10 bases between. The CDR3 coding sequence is TGTGCCTGGAGTCCGGACAGTGGCACAGATACGCAGTATTTT. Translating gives CAWSPDSGTDTQYF. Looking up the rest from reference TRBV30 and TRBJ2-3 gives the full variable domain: SQTIHQWPATLVQPVGSPLSLECTVEGTSNPNLYWYRQAAGRGLQLLFYSVGIGQISSEVPQNLSASRPQDRQFILSSKKLLLSDSGFYLCAWSPDSGTDTQYFGPGTRLTVL.

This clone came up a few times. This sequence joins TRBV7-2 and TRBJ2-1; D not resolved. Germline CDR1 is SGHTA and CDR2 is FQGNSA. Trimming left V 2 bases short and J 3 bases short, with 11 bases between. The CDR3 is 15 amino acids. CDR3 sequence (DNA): TGTGCCAGCAGCTTAAGTAGGCAGGACTACAATGAGCAGTTCTTC. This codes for CASSLSRQDYNEQFF.

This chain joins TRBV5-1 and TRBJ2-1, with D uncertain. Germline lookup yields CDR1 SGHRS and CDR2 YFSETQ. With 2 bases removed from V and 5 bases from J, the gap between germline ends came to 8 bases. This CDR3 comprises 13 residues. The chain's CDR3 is CASSLNRDNEQFF. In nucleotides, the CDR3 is TGCGCCAGCAGCTTAAACAGAGACAATGAGCAGTTCTTC.

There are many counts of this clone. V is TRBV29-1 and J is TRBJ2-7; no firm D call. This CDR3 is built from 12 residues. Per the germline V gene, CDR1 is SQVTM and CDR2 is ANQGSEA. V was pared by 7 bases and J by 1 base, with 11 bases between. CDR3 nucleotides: TGCAGCGCCGGTGGGGATTCCTACGAGCAGTACTTC. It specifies CSAGGDSYEQYF.

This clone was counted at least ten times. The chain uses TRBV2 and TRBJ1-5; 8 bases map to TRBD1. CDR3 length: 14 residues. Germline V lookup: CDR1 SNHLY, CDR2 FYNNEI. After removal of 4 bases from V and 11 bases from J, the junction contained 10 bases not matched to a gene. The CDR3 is CASSVPDREGSQHF. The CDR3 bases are TGTGCCAGCAGTGTCCCGGACAGGGAGGGGTCCCAGCATTTT.

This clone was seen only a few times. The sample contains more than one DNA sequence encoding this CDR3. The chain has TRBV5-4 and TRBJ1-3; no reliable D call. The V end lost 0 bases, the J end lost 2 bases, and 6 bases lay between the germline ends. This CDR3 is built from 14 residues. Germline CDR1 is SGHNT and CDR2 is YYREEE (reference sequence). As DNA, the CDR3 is TGTGCCAGCAGCTTGGAGGCAGCTGGAAACACCATATATTTT. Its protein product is CASSLEAAGNTIYF. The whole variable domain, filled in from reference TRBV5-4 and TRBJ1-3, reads ETGVTQSPTHLIKTRGQQVTLRCSSQSGHNTVSWYQQALGQGPQFIFQYYREEENGRGNFPPRFSGLQFPNYSSELNVNALELDDSALYLCASSLEAAGNTIYFGEGSWLTVV.

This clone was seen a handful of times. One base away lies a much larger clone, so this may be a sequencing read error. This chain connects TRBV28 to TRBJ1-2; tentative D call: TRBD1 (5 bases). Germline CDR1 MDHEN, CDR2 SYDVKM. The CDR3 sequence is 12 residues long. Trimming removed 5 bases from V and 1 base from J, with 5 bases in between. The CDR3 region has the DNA TGTGCCAGCAGTGGACATAACTATGGCTACACCTTC. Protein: CASSGHNYGYTF.

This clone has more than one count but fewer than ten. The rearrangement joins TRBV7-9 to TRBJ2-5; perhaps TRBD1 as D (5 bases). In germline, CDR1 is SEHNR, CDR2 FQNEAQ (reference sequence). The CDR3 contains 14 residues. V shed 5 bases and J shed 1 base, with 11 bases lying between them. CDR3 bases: TGTGCCAGCAGCCAATCAGGGTTCCAAGAGACCCAGTACTTC. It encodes CASSQSGFQETQYF.

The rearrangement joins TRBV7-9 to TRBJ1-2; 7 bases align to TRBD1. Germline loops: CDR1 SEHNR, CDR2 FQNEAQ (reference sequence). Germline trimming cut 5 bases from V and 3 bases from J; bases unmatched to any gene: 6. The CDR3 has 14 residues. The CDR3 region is CASSRTGDYYGYTF. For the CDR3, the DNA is TGTGCCAGCAGCCGTACAGGGGATTACTATGGCTACACCTTC.

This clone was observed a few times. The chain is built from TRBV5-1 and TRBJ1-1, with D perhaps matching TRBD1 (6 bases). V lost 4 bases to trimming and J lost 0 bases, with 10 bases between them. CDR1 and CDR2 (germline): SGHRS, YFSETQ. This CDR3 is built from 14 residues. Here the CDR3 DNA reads TGCGCCAGCAGCCCAGGGGAGGTGAACACTGAAGCTTTCTTT. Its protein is CASSPGEVNTEAFF. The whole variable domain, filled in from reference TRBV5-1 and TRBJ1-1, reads KAGVTQTPRYLIKTRGQQVTLSCSPISGHRSVSWYQQTPGQGLQFLFEYFSETQRNKGNFPGRFSGRQFSNSRSEMNVSTLELGDSALYLCASSPGEVNTEAFFGQGTRLTVV.

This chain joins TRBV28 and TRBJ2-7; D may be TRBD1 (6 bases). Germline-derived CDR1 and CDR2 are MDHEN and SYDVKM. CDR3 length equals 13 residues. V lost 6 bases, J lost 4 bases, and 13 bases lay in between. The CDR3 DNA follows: TGTGCCAGCAGACAAAGACAGGAATACGAGCAGTACTTC. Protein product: CASRQRQEYEQYF.

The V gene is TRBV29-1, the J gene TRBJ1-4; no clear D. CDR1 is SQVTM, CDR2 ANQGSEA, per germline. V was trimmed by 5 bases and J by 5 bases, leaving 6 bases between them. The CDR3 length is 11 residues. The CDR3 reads CSVPWNEKLFF. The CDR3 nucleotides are TGCAGCGTTCCCTGGAATGAAAAACTGTTTTTT.